The sequence of this T cell receptor (beta chain) was determined in a study of shared clonotypes between healthy human individuals. Study results and caveats: A small donor pool kept down the genetic and exposure-history diversity that was represented.

This clone was recorded once. Its antigen remains unidentified. Using approximately 200 ng DNA, 30,000 or so T cell genomes, the sorted-subset replicate PCRs were run. The protocol was immunoSEQ multiplex PCR, while the TCRdb copy is restricted to in-frame clones and leaves out a portion. The table includes about 700,000 clones, about 91% detected once. The V segment lost 1 base and the J segment 4 bases; nucleotides outside the gene matches: 8. CDR3 length equals 17 residues. The germline gives CDR1 SEHNR, CDR2 FQNEAQ (reference sequence). Terminally differentiated effector memory CD45RA+ cells were excluded from the naive CD8 cells, which were CD45RO-negative and positively selected for CCR7.

This receptor was identified in a man aged 25-45 years in good health. Sequencing was done on a sample of naive CD8+ T cells sorted from blood. The chain uses TRBV7-9 and TRBJ2-1; 9 bases line up with TRBD2. The CDR3: CASSLVLREGPYNEQFF. CDR3 DNA: TGTGCCAGCAGCTTAGTCCTGCGGGAGGGCCCTTACAATGAGCAGTTCTTC.